These 8 T cell receptor beta chains came from one sample sequenced in a study of blood T cells in healthy people across ages. For the second PCR, which ran for roughly 6 to 12 cycles, a sample-barcoded 5' primer and a J-beta primer mix were used. TCRdb re-called the 5' RACE reads with MiXCR, one entry per CDR3 protein. The data show some 900,000 distinct CDR3 sequences, 29% seen once. The specimen sequenced was blood. These receptors were taken from a woman aged 80 or over in good health.

This chain joins TRBV20-1 and TRBJ1-5; the D is unclear. The CDR3 length is 15 residues. The germline V gene encodes CDR1 DFQATT and CDR2 SNEGSKA (reference sequence). The ends were cut back, 3 bases at V and 0 bases at J, with 12 bases in the middle. The CDR3 DNA reads as TGCAGTGCTAGTGAGAGTTCGGGTAGCAATCAGCCCCAGCATTTT. Translating gives CSASESSGSNQPQHF.

This clonotype was found many times. The chain carries TRBV29-1 and TRBJ2-5; tentatively, D is TRBD1 (5 bases). CDR3 length: 13 amino acids. Deletions cut 4 bases from V and 1 base from J, with 10 bases between. Per germline, CDR1 SQVTM and CDR2 ANQGSEA. The CDR3 coding sequence is TGCAGCGTTGTCAGACAGTTCCAAGAGACCCAGTACTTC. It specifies CSVVRQFQETQYF. Full variable domain (rest looked up from reference TRBV29-1 and TRBJ2-5): SAVISQKPSRDICQRGTSLTIQCQVDSQVTMMFWYRQQPGQSLTLIATANQGSEATYESGFVIDKFPISRPNLTFSTLTVSNMSPEDSSIYLCSVVRQFQETQYFGPGTRLLVL.

In this sample, this clonotype turned up a few times. This rearrangement joins TRBV12-3 or TRBV12-4 to TRBJ1-1, with 8 positions matching TRBD1. The V gene end was trimmed by 7 bases and the J gene end by 3 bases; junction bases not matched to a gene: 7. The CDR3 totals 14 residues. CDR3 nucleotides: TGTGCCAGCACGGGCAGGGGGCTACACACTGAAGCTTTCTTT. Translating it yields CASTGRGLHTEAFF.

The table lists this clonotype with many counts. The chain employs TRBV20-1 and TRBJ2-5; 9 bases are shared with TRBD2. Germline values: CDR1 DFQATT, CDR2 SNEGSKA (reference sequence). V was clipped by 3 bases and J by 5 bases; unmatched bases: 4. The CDR3 has 13 residues. CDR3 protein: CSARASGVETQYF. The CDR3 DNA sequence: TGCAGTGCTAGGGCTAGCGGGGTGGAGACCCAGTACTTC.

This clonotype was seen just once. A clone one base away is much larger, so this may be a read error. The chain recombines TRBV20-1 with TRBJ2-3; TRBD2 matches at 8 bases. CDR1 is DFQATT, CDR2 SNEGSKA, per germline (reference sequence). This CDR3 is 16 amino acids long. The CDR3 nucleotides are TGCAGTGCATCAACCGGGAGCGGGGGCCATACAGATACGCTGTATTTT. Its translation: CSASTGSGGHTDTLYF.

This clonotype showed up just a few times. The gene calls are TRBV27 and TRBJ1-1; perhaps TRBD1 as D (5 bases). CDR1 is MNHEY and CDR2 is SMNVEV in the germline V gene (reference sequence). V was pared by 5 bases and J by 0 bases, with 22 bases between. The CDR3 is made up of 18 amino acids. Here the CDR3 reads CASSLAFRAPTMNTEAFF. CDR3 DNA sequence: TGTGCCAGCAGTCTTGCCTTCAGGGCCCCCACGATGAACACTGAAGCTTTCTTT.

This clonotype was found once. A much more abundant neighbour one base away suggests this may be a read error. CDR3 nucleotides: TGCAGTGCTAGAGGACTAGCGGGGGGGCAGTCAGAGGCCCAGTACTTC. This sequence encodes CSARGLAGGQSEAQYF. V is TRBV20-1 and J is TRBJ2-5; 14 bases are shared with TRBD2. This CDR3 comprises 16 residues. Germline V gives CDR1 DFQATT, CDR2 SNEGSKA (reference sequence).

This chain links TRBV4-2 with TRBJ2-7, with TRBD1 identical over 11 bases. There are 15 residues in the CDR3. Germline V gene sequence: CDR1 LGHNA, CDR2 YNFKEQ. After removal of 4 bases from V and 4 bases from J, the junction contained 6 bases not matched to a gene. DNA of the CDR3: TGTGCCAGCAGCCGCACCGGACAGGGGGCTTACGAGCAGTACTTC. Its protein is CASSRTGQGAYEQYF.